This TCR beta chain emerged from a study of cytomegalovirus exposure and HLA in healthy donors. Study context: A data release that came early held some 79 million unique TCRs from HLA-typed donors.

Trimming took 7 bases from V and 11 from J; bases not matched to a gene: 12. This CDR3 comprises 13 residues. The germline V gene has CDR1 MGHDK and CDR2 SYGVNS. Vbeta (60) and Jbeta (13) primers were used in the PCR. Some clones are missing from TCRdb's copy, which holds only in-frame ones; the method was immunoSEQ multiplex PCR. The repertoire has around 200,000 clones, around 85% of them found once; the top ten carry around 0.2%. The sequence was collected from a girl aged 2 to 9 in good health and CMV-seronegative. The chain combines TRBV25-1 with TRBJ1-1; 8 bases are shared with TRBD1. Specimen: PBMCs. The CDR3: CASNMWQGAPAFF. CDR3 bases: TGTGCCAGCAACATGTGGCAGGGGGCGCCCGCTTTCTTT.